The entry that follows covers one T cell receptor beta chain sequence. Antigen unknown. This specimen belongs to a study of cytomegalovirus exposure and HLA in healthy donors. Study-wide points: Published work reported that the classifier diagnosed cytomegalovirus status with high specificity and sensitivity. Earlier results showed most TCR beta V segments being productive about 87% or about 30% of the time. An ancestry cluster, one associated with Asian ancestry, reportedly showed fewer N-insertions than the approximately 670-donor mean in a later analysis.

Primers: 60 Vbeta forward and 13 Jbeta reverse. This table comes from immunoSEQ multiplex PCR, and its TCRdb copy is limited to in-frame clones, with some not included. This table holds 100,000 to 150,000 clones, 84% found once. Samples came from healthy bone marrow donors. V shed 4 bases, J shed 2 bases, and the junction held 7 bases outside the gene matches. CDR1 is SGHNT and CDR2 is YYREEE in the germline V gene (reference sequence). This CDR3 comprises 15 residues. V and J are TRBV5-4 and TRBJ2-5; 8 bases map to TRBD2. Material: PBMCs. The receptor was derived from a woman younger than 35 in good health and CMV-seropositive. DNA of the CDR3: TGTGCCAGCAGCCCTAAAAGCGGGGGACAAGAGACCCAGTACTTC. It is translated as CASSPKSGGQETQYF.